This T cell receptor (beta chain) was sequenced in a study of blood T cell repertoires in COVID-19. TCRdb keeps only in-frame clones here, not all; method: immunoSEQ multiplex PCR. Altogether about 98,000 clones are present, 87% being singletons, with the ten largest covering 2% to 2.5%. The CDR3 extends over 15 amino acids. Trimming left V 4 bases short and J 0 bases short, with 10 bases between. Germline values: CDR1 SGHTA, CDR2 FQGNSA. V is TRBV7-2 and J is TRBJ1-3; D unresolved. The TCR originated in a man aged 45-60 years with active COVID-19. Sequenced sample: peripheral blood. The DNA for the CDR3 is TGTGCCAGCAGCTCCGACGGGAGCTCTGGAAACACCATATATTTT. Translation gives CASSSDGSSGNTIYF.